This T cell receptor (beta chain) derives from a study of blood T cells in healthy people across ages. For the study at large: In model experiments, template switching was able to capture about one barcoded beta molecule for every two T cells that were present.

This clonotype was counted at least ten times. Its cognate antigen is unknown. Germline V gene sequence: CDR1 DFQATT, CDR2 SNEGSKA (reference sequence). V lost 5 bases, J lost 4 bases, and 12 bases lay in between. The CDR3 consists of 13 residues. Together with a sample-barcoded 5' primer, a J-beta primer mix was included in a second PCR lasting about 6 to 11 cycles. Any given sample supplied a minimum of 2.5 million CDR3-containing paired-end reads. Via MiXCR, TCRdb re-called the 5' RACE reads, giving one row per CDR3 protein. The sample consists of 500,000 to 700,000 distinct CDR3 sequences, less than 35% of them appearing once. Study-level points and caveats: Unknown donor CMV status possibly confounded expanded clonotype changes. When set beside aged donors, long-lived donors presented more naive CD4+ cells and higher diversity.

The chain couples TRBV20-1 to TRBJ2-1, with D hard to call. The clonotype originates from a woman aged 80 or over in good health. Sequenced input: blood. CDR3 region: CSARQDLYNEQFF. The CDR3 DNA is TGCAGTGCTCGACAAGACCTTTACAATGAGCAGTTCTTC.